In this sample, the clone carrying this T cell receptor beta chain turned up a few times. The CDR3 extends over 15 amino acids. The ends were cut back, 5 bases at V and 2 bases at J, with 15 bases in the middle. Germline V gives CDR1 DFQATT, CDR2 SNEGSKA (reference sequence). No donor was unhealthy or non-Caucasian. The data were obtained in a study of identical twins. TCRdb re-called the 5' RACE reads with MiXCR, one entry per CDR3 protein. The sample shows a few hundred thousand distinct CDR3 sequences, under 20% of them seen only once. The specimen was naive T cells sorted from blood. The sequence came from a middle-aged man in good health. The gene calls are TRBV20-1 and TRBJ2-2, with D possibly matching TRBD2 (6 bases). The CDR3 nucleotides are TGCAGTGCTCCTACCGGGACTGTAAACACCGGGGAGCTGTTTTTT. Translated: CSAPTGTVNTGELFF.